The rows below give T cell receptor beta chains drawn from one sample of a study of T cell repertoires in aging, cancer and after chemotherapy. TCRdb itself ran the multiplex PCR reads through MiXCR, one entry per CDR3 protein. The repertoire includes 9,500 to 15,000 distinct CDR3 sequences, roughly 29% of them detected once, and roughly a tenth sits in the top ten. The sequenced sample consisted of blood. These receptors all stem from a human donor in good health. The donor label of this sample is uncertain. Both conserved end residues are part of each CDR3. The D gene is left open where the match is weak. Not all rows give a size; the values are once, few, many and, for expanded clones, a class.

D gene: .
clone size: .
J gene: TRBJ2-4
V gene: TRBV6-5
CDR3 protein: CASSYNLAKNIQYF
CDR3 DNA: TGTGCCAGCAGTTACAATCTAGCCAAAAACATTCAGTACTTC

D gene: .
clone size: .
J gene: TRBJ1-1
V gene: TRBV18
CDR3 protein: CASSPPGGSNTEAFF
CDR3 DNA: TGTGCCAGCTCACCACCTGGGGGGTCAAACACTGAAGCTTTCTTT

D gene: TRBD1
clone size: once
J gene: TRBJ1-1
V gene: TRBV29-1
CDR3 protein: CSVRDRGPNTEAFF
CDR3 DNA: TGCAGCGTTAGGGACAGGGGTCCGAACACTGAAGCTTTCTTT

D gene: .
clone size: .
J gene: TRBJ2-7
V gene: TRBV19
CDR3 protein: CASSPPGRSWEQYF
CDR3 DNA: TGTGCCAGTAGCCCGCCGGGACGCTCGTGGGAGCAGTACTTC

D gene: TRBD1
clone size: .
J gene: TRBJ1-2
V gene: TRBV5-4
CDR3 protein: CASSWDRAGGYTF
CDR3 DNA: TGTGCCAGCAGCTGGGACAGGGCGGGAGGCTACACCTTC

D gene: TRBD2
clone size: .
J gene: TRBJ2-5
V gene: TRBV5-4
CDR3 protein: CASSFKLAGGPKETQYF
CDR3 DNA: TGTGCCAGCAGCTTCAAACTAGCGGGGGGGCCTAAGGAGACCCAGTACTTC

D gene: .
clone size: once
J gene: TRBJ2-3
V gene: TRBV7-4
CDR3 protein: CASSLRGASTDTQYF
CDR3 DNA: TGTGCCAGCAGCTTACGGGGGGCTAGCACAGATACGCAGTATTTT

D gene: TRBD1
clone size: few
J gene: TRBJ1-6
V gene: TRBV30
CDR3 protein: CAWSPNRQGAGNSPLHF
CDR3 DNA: TGTGCCTGGAGTCCGAACCGACAGGGGGCTGGTAATTCACCCCTCCACTTT

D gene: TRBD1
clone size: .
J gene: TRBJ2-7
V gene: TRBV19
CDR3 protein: CASSLGTGYEQYF
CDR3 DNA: TGTGCCAGTAGTTTGGGGACAGGGTACGAGCAGTACTTC

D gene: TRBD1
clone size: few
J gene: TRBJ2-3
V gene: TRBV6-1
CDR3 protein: CASRAQPGTAINQYLF
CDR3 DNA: TGTGCCAGCAGGGCTCAACCCGGGACAGCGATTAACCAGTACCTTTTT

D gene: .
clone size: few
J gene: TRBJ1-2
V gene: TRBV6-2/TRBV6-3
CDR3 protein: CAVSGSTSYGYTF
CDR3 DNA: TGTGCCGTATCCGGGAGCACCTCCTATGGCTACACCTTC

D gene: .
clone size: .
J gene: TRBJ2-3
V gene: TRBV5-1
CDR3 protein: CASRGGLFGTDTQYF
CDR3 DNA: TGCGCCAGCAGGGGGGGGCTTTTTGGCACAGATACGCAGTATTTT

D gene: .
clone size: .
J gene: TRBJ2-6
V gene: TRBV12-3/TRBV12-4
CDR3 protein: CASSRTESGANVLTF
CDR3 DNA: TGTGCCAGCAGCCGGACAGAGTCTGGGGCCAACGTCCTGACTTTC

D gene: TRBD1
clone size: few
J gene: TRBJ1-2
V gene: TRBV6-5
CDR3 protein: CASRPDRGRGYTF
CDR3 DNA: TGTGCCAGCAGACCTGACAGGGGAAGAGGCTACACCTTC

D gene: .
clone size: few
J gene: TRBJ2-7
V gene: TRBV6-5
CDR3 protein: CASSLGLYYEQYF
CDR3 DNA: TGTGCCAGCAGTCTCGGACTGTACTACGAGCAGTACTTC

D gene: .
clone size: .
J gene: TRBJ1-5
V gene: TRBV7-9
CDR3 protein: CASSLSRGQPQHF
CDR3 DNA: TGTGCCAGCAGCTTAAGTCGGGGTCAGCCCCAGCATTTT

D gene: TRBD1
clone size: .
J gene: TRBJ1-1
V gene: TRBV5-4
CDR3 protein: CASSELTGGITEAFF
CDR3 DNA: TGTGCCAGCAGCGAGTTGACAGGGGGCATTACTGAAGCTTTCTTT

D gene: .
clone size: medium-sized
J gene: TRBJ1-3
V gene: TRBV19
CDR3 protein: CASSIGDGPWNTIYF
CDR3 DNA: TGTGCCAGTAGTATAGGGGACGGTCCCTGGAACACCATATATTTT

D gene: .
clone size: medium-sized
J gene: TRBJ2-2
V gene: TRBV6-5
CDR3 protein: CASIETGTGELFF
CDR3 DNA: TGTGCCAGCATCGAGACAGGCACCGGGGAGCTGTTTTTT

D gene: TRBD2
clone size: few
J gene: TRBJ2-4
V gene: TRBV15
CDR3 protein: CATSEEASSGGGAKNIQYF
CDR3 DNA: TGTGCCACCAGCGAAGAGGCGTCTAGCGGGGGGGGAGCCAAAAACATTCAGTACTTC